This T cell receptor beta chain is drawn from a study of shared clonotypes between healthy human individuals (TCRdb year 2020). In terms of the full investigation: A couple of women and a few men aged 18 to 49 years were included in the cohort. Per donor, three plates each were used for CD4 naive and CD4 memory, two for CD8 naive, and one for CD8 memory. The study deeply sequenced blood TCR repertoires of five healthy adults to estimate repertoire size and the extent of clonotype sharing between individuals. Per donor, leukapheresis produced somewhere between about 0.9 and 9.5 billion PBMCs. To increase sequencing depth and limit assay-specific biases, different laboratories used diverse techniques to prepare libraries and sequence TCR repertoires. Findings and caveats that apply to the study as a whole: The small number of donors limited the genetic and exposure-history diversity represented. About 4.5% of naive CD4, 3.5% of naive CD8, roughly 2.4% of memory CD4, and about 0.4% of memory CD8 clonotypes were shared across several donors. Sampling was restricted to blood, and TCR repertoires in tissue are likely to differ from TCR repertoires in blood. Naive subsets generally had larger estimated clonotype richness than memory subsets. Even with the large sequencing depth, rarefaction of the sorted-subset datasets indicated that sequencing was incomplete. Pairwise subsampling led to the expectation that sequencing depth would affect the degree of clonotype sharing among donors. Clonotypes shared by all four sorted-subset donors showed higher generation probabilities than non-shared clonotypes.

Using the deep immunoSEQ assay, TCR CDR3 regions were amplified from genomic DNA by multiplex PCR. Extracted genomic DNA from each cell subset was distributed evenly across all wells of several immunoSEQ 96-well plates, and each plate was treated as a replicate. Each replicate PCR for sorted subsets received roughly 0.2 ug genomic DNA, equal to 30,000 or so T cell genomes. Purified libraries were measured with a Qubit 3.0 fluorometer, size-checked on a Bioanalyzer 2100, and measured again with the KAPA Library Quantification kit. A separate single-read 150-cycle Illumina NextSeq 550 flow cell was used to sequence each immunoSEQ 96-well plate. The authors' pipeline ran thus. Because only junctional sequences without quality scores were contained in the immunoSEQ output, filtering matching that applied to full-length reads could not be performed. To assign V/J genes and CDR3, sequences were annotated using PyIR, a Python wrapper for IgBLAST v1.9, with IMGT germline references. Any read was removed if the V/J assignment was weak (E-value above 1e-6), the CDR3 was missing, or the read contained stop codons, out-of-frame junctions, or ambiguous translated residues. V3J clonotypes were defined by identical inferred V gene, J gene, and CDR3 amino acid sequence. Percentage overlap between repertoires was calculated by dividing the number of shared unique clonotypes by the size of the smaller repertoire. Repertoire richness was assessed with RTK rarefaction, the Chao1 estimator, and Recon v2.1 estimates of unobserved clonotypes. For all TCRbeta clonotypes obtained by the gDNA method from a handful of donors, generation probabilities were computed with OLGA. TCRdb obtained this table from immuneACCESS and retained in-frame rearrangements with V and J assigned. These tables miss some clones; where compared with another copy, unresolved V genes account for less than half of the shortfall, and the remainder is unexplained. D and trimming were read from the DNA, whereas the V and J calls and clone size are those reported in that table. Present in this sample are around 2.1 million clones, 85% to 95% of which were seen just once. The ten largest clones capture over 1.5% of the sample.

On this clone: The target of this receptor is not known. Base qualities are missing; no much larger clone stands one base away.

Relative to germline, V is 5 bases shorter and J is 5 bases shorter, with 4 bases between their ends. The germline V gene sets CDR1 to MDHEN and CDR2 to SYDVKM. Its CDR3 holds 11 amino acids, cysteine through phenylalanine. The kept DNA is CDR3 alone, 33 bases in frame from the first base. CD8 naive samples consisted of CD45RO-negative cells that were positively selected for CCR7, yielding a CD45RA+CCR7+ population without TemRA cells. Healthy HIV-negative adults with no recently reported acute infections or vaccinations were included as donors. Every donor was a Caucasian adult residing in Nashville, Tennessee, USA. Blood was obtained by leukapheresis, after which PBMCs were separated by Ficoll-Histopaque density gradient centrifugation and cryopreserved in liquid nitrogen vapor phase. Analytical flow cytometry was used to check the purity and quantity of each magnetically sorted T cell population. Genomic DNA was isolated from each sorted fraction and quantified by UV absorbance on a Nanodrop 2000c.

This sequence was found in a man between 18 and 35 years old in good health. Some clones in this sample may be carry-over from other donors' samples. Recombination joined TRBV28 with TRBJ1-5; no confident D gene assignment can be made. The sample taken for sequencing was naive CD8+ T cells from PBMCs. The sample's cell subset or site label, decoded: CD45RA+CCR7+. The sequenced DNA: TGTGCCAGCAGTATATATCAGCCCCAGCATTTT. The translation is CASSIYQPQHF.